Listed here are 26 T cell receptor beta chains from one sample, sequenced in a study of T cell repertoires in cytomegalovirus infection. Via MiXCR, TCRdb re-called the reads, giving one row per CDR3 protein. The data show fewer than 300,000 distinct CDR3 sequences, more than 20% seen once. The sequencing sample was made of PBMCs. The origin of the receptors is a human donor in good health (CMV status not recorded). Some clones in this sample may be carry-over from other donors' samples.

The V and J genes are TRBV19 and TRBJ2-1; 9 nucleotides align to TRBD1. J lost 7 bases, V lost 1 base, and 5 bases had no gene match. The germline V gene encodes CDR1 LNHDA and CDR2 SQIVND (reference sequence). The CDR3 is 15 residues long. CDR3 sequence (DNA): TGTGCCAGTAGTATAGGTGGGACAGGGAGGAATGAGCAGTTCTTC. It specifies CASSIGGTGRNEQFF.

The J gene is TRBJ1-5, the V gene TRBV28, with D possibly matching TRBD1 (5 bases). Trimming pared 2 bases from V and 0 bases from J, leaving 14 bases between. The CDR3 covers 17 residues. Germline assignment: CDR1 MDHEN and CDR2 SYDVKM. CDR3 region: CASSLVDNYYSNQPQHF. CDR3 DNA: TGTGCCAGCAGTTTAGTGGACAACTATTATAGCAATCAGCCCCAGCATTTT.

The V and J genes are TRBV20-1 and TRBJ2-3; maybe TRBD2 (6 bases). Germline CDR1 reads DFQATT; CDR2 reads SNEGSKA (reference sequence). With 2 bases removed from V and 5 bases from J, the gap between germline ends came to 11 bases. The CDR3 consists of 13 residues. This chain's CDR3 is CSARSFGRDTQYF. Written as DNA, the CDR3 is TGCAGTGCTAGAAGCTTCGGGAGAGATACGCAGTATTTT.

The chain carries TRBV20-1 and TRBJ2-2; D unclear. The V gene lost 3 bases and the J gene lost 6 bases, with 8 bases spanning the gap. CDR1 DFQATT and CDR2 SNEGSKA come from the germline V gene (reference sequence). The CDR3 is 12 residues long. The CDR3 sequence: CSASRPSGELFF. The CDR3 DNA is TGCAGTGCTAGCCGCCCCTCCGGGGAGCTGTTTTTT.

This clonotype was recorded at least ten times. The CDR3 region has the DNA TGTGCCAGCAGCTTAGGCTCCCTAGCGGGCACCTACAATGAGCAGTTCTTC. Translated, it gives CASSLGSLAGTYNEQFF. The chain links TRBV7-2 to TRBJ2-1, with 8 bases fitting TRBD2. Germline loops: CDR1 SGHTA, CDR2 FQGNSA. The CDR3 runs to 17 residues. The V gene end was trimmed by 1 base and the J gene end by 2 bases; junction bases not matched to a gene: 7.

This clonotype has a handful of counts. The rearrangement joins TRBV29-1 to TRBJ2-5, with 12 bases matching TRBD2. The CDR3 is made up of 14 amino acids. Germline values: CDR1 SQVTM, CDR2 ANQGSEA. V was pared by 4 bases and J by 1 base, with 1 base of the junction left unmatched. The CDR3 loop is CSVVTSGGQETQYF. The CDR3 region has the DNA TGCAGCGTTGTGACTAGCGGGGGCCAAGAGACCCAGTACTTC. Together with reference TRBV29-1 and TRBJ2-5, the CDR3 gives the full variable domain: SAVISQKPSRDICQRGTSLTIQCQVDSQVTMMFWYRQQPGQSLTLIATANQGSEATYESGFVIDKFPISRPNLTFSTLTVSNMSPEDSSIYLCSVVTSGGQETQYFGPGTRLLVL.

This clonotype was observed a handful of times. The chain recombines TRBV29-1 with TRBJ2-7; 10 bases match TRBD1. CDR1 and CDR2 (germline): SQVTM, ANQGSEA. This CDR3 contains 14 residues. V dropped 6 bases and J dropped 7; count of bases not matched to a gene: 12. The CDR3 loop reads CSVMGTGAVGEQYF. CDR3 coding DNA: TGCAGCGTGATGGGGACAGGGGCCGTTGGGGAGCAGTACTTC.

This clonotype has ten or more counts. This rearrangement joins TRBV5-1 to TRBJ2-5, with no clear D. Deletions cut 0 bases from V and 5 bases from J, with 14 bases between. This CDR3 contains 15 residues. CDR1 is SGHRS and CDR2 is YFSETQ in the germline V gene. The CDR3: CASSLGTSGVETQYF. The CDR3, as DNA: TGCGCCAGCAGCTTGGGAACTTCAGGTGTGGAGACCCAGTACTTC.

The chain uses TRBV11-2 and TRBJ2-2; D is unclear. Trimming removed 9 bases from V and 9 bases from J, with 14 bases in between. The CDR3 extends over 12 amino acids. The germline V gene encodes CDR1 SGHAT and CDR2 FQNNGV. In DNA, the CDR3 is TGTGCCAGTTCCGGAGATCTTTGGGAGCTGTTTTTT. Amino acids: CASSGDLWELFF.

A few counts support this clonotype. J is TRBJ1-2 and V is TRBV4-3; no firm D call. The CDR3 runs 14 residues. The germline V gene has CDR1 LGHNA and CDR2 YSLEER. Trimming cost V 2 bases and J 8 bases, with 15 bases left between them. DNA of the CDR3: TGCGCCAGCAGCCAACAATTTTCCCTAAGGGGCTACACCTTC. This encodes CASSQQFSLRGYTF.

This sequence joins TRBV5-1 and TRBJ2-7; maybe TRBD1 (6 bases). Trimming removed 0 bases from V and 1 base from J, with 14 bases in between. The germline gives CDR1 SGHRS, CDR2 YFSETQ. The CDR3 spans 16 residues. The CDR3 nucleotides read TGCGCCAGCAGCTTGGAACGGACAGCCCTTTCCTACGAGCAGTACTTC. Protein: CASSLERTALSYEQYF.

The chain is built from TRBV28 and TRBJ1-2; possible D gene TRBD1, 5 bases. V was clipped by 4 bases and J by 5 bases, with 11 bases between them. The length of the CDR3 is 13 residues. CDR1 MDHEN and CDR2 SYDVKM come from the germline V gene. In DNA form, the CDR3 reads TGTGCCAGCAGTTCCATCCAGGGTTATGGCTACACCTTC. Protein: CASSSIQGYGYTF.

The CDR3 coding sequence is TGTGCCAGCACCCTAGGACAGGATGAAAAACTGTTTTTT. Translating it yields CASTLGQDEKLFF. This chain joins TRBV28 and TRBJ1-4; 7 positions match TRBD1. Unmatched junction bases numbered 5, after V lost 7 bases and J lost 6 bases. Germline V gives CDR1 MDHEN, CDR2 SYDVKM. This CDR3 is built from 13 residues.

This clonotype was seen a few times. The chain combines TRBV10-3 with TRBJ2-7; the match to TRBD2 covers 7 bases. The junction had 17 bases not matched to a gene; V was cut back by 8 bases and J by 4 bases. The CDR3 loop spans 16 amino acids. Germline CDR1 and CDR2: ENHRY and SYGVKD. DNA of the CDR3: TGTGCCATCGCGGGGGACCCAACTAAACTCGGGTACGAGCAGTACTTC. Amino acids: CAIAGDPTKLGYEQYF.

This clonotype showed up just a few times. The DNA is left out, because the CDR3 cannot be placed on it with certainty; the CDR3 is given as TCRdb lists it. J is TRBJ2-1 and V is TRBV28; TRBD2, the table's D call, lacks a check against the DNA. Counting both end residues, the CDR3 totals 16 amino acids. Germline V gene lookup returns CDR1 MDHEN and CDR2 SYDVKM. This chain's CDR3 is CASSTSASGTYNEQFF.

The chain combines TRBV7-2 with TRBJ2-7, with a possible D match to TRBD2 (6 bases). CDR3 size: 14 residues. The V gene lost 1 base and the J gene lost 2 bases, with 9 bases spanning the gap. Germline CDR1 is SGHTA and CDR2 is FQGNSA. The CDR3 DNA is TGTGCCAGCAGCTTAGATGCGGGAACCTACGAGCAGTACGTC. Its protein product is CASSLDAGTYEQYV.

Only a few counts were recorded for this clonotype. The genes are TRBV19 and TRBJ2-1; 11 bases match TRBD2. Germline V gene sequence: CDR1 LNHDA, CDR2 SQIVND (reference sequence). The CDR3 contains 15 residues. V was pared by 3 bases and J by 8 bases, with 6 bases of the junction left unmatched. The CDR3 DNA reads as TGTGCCAGTAGTATCGGCCTAGCGGGAGGCGATGAGCAGTTCTTC. Translating gives CASSIGLAGGDEQFF.

The chain combines TRBV28 with TRBJ2-1; 8 nucleotides agree with TRBD2. The CDR3 spans 15 residues. V was clipped by 5 bases and J by 7 bases; unmatched bases: 10. Germline V gene lookup returns CDR1 MDHEN and CDR2 SYDVKM. In DNA form, the CDR3 reads TGTGCCAGCAGTCCCAGCGGGAGTGGGAGGAATGAGCAGTTCTTC. This translates into CASSPSGSGRNEQFF.

CDR3 in DNA: TGTGCCAGCAGTGACAGTGGGCCCTACGAGCAGTACTTC. It codes for CASSDSGPYEQYF. The chain is built from TRBV6-1 and TRBJ2-7; D is undetermined. Per the germline V gene, CDR1 is MNHNS and CDR2 is SASEGT. This CDR3 region has 13 residues. V was clipped by 3 bases and J by 2 bases, with 8 bases between them.

The table lists this clonotype with many counts. The chain uses TRBV20-1 and TRBJ2-1; 8 nucleotides align to TRBD1. This CDR3 contains 16 residues. Per the germline V gene, CDR1 is DFQATT and CDR2 is SNEGSKA (reference sequence). The V gene end was trimmed by 3 bases and the J gene end by 5 bases; junction bases not matched to a gene: 12. In DNA form, the CDR3 reads TGCAGTGCTAGGGGGTTCGGGACAGGAGGGGACAATGAGCAGTTCTTC. Translating gives CSARGFGTGGDNEQFF.

Only a few counts were recorded for this clonotype. J is TRBJ2-7 and V is TRBV7-9, with a tentative D call TRBD1 (6 bases). The ends were cut back, 2 bases at V and 2 bases at J, with 10 bases in the middle. CDR3 length: 14 amino acids. Looked up from germline, CDR1 is SEHNR and CDR2 is FQNEAQ (reference sequence). The CDR3 spells CASSLKGHPYEQYF. Here the CDR3 DNA reads TGTGCCAGCAGCTTAAAGGGACACCCCTACGAGCAGTACTTC.

In its sample, this clonotype was seen a few times. This chain's CDR3 is CASSPSGGAPDTQYF. DNA for the CDR3: TGTGCCAGCAGCCCTAGCGGGGGGGCTCCAGATACGCAGTATTTT. V is TRBV7-3 and J is TRBJ2-3; 12 nucleotides match TRBD2. From germline, CDR1 is SGHTA and CDR2 FQGTGA. J was trimmed by 4 bases and V by 5 bases; bases with no gene match: 4. The CDR3 sequence is 15 residues long. The full variable domain, in which reference TRBV7-3 and TRBJ2-3 provide the parts outside the CDR3, is GAGVSQTPSNKVTEKGKYVELRCDPISGHTALYWYRQSLGQGPEFLIYFQGTGAADDSGLPNDRFFAVRPEGSVSTLKIQRTERGDSAVYLCASSPSGGAPDTQYFGPGTRLTVL.

The J gene is TRBJ2-7, the V gene TRBV7-2; TRBD2 agrees at 10 bases. Looked up from germline, CDR1 is SGHTA and CDR2 is FQGNSA. Trimming took 7 bases from V and 3 from J; bases not matched to a gene: 9. CDR3 length equals 15 residues. The CDR3 nucleotides read TGTGCCAGCAACTTGGGGCTAGCGGGGGACTACGAGCAGTACTTC. Its protein is CASNLGLAGDYEQYF.

The sample holds a few counts of this clonotype. The chain is built from TRBV12-3 or TRBV12-4 and TRBJ2-1; D possibly corresponds to TRBD2 (6 bases). There are 13 residues in the CDR3. The germline V and J ends were trimmed by 2 bases and 9 bases, with 11 bases remaining between them. The CDR3 nucleotides are TGTGCCAGCAGTTTAAATTGGGGACTTGAGCAGTTCTTC. This translates into CASSLNWGLEQFF.

This clonotype is a singleton in its sample. The rearrangement uses TRBV20-1 and TRBJ1-4; D perhaps matches TRBD1 (5 bases). CDR3 size: 14 residues. Trimming removed 5 bases at V and 2 bases at J, with 12 bases between. Germline CDR1 is DFQATT and CDR2 is SNEGSKA (reference sequence). CDR3 loop: CSAAQGATNEKLFF. In DNA, the CDR3 is TGCAGTGCTGCCCAGGGAGCGACTAATGAAAAACTGTTTTTT.

A note on this clonotype: A much larger clonotype is one base distant, so this may be a read error. The conserved phenylalanine or tryptophan normally closing the CDR3 is absent here, so this likely arose from a read error. The chain has TRBV7-9 and TRBJ2-5; D might be TRBD1 (6 bases). V dropped 2 bases and J dropped 5 bases, with 15 bases sitting between them. From germline, CDR1 is SEHNR and CDR2 FQNEAQ (reference sequence). The CDR3 totals 15 residues. The CDR3: CASSLPDSSGETQYL. Written as DNA, the CDR3 is TGTGCCAGCAGCTTACCGGACAGCTCGGGGGAGACCCAGTACCTC.